Following are 9 T cell receptor beta chains from one sample sequenced in a study of control samples from healthy donors and cancer patients. Repertoires were generated with immunoSEQ multiplex PCR, while TCRdb's copy carries only in-frame clones and drops some. The sample lists about 110,000 clones, about 80% occurring once. The source material was blood. The receptor set was obtained from a man in his late teens or twenties in good health.

The V gene is TRBV5-1, the J gene TRBJ1-2, with D unresolved. V shed 4 bases and J shed 0 bases, with 10 bases lying between them. The germline CDR1 and CDR2 sequences are SGHRS and YFSETQ. The CDR3 covers 14 residues. CDR3 nucleotides: TGCGCCAGCAGCCTCGAGACAACTAACTATGGCTACACCTTC. This translates into CASSLETTNYGYTF.

This sequence joins TRBV11-1 and TRBJ2-5; TRBD2 is a possible D gene (5 bases). The CDR3 spans 13 residues. With 5 bases removed from V and 7 bases from J, the gap between germline ends came to 14 bases. Germline V CDR1 and CDR2: SGHAT, FQDESV (reference sequence). The CDR3 nucleotides read TGTGCCAGCAGCCACCGGACTCCCGCGACCCAGTACTTC. As protein: CASSHRTPATQYF.

The chain carries TRBV7-2 and TRBJ2-3; no clear D. V gave up 5 bases and J gave up 0 bases, with 9 bases separating them. This CDR3 contains 14 residues. Germline V gene sequence: CDR1 SGHTA, CDR2 FQGNSA. CDR3 bases: TGTGCCAGCAGCCAGGTTCGTAGCACAGATACGCAGTATTTT. It codes for CASSQVRSTDTQYF.

The genes are TRBV5-1 and TRBJ2-3, with TRBD2 identical over 9 bases. CDR1 and CDR2 (germline): SGHRS, YFSETQ. The ends lost 3 bases at V and 4 bases at J; junction bases unmatched: 6. The CDR3 length is 15 residues. The CDR3 region is CASSSILAGADTQYF. As DNA, the CDR3 is TGCGCCAGCAGCTCGATTTTAGCGGGGGCAGATACGCAGTATTTT.

The rearrangement joins TRBV4-2 to TRBJ2-5, with D possibly called TRBD1 or TRBD2 (6 bases each). The germline V and J ends were trimmed by 3 bases and 4 bases, with 12 bases remaining between them. The germline CDR1 and CDR2 sequences are LGHNA and YNFKEQ. The CDR3 length is 14 residues. In DNA form, the CDR3 reads TGTGCCAGCAGCCAGGGAGGCAGGGGAGAGACCCAGTACTTC. This sequence encodes CASSQGGRGETQYF.

This chain links TRBV27 with TRBJ2-6; D is possibly TRBD2 (7 bases). Trimming pared 7 bases from V and 3 bases from J, leaving 16 bases between. This CDR3 comprises 16 residues. Germline values: CDR1 MNHEY, CDR2 SMNVEV (reference sequence). This CDR3 reads CASTQGGGLGANVLTF. In DNA, the CDR3 is TGTGCCAGCACCCAAGGGGGGGGGCTTGGGGCCAACGTCCTGACTTTC.

This clone appeared a single time. The CDR3 coding sequence is TGTGCCAGCAGCCACATACAGGCCACGGAGACCCAGTACTTC. Encoded protein: CASSHIQATETQYF. The J gene is TRBJ2-5, the V gene TRBV6-2 or TRBV6-3; a possible D gene is TRBD1 (5 bases). This CDR3 comprises 14 residues. V lost 6 bases and J lost 5, with 16 bases in between. The germline V gene encodes CDR1 MNHEY and CDR2 SVGEGT.

The chain employs TRBV6-4 and TRBJ1-6; D gene ambiguous. V lost 3 bases and J 0 bases, leaving 6 bases between the germline ends. This CDR3 spans 15 amino acids. From germline, CDR1 is MRHNA and CDR2 SNTAGT. The CDR3 spells CASSESYSYNSPLHF. CDR3 nucleotide sequence: TGTGCCAGCAGTGAATCGTACTCCTATAATTCACCCCTCCACTTT.

The gene calls are TRBV19 and TRBJ1-1, with D unclear. V gave up 6 bases and J gave up 1 base, with 9 bases separating them. CDR1 and CDR2 from the germline V gene are LNHDA and SQIVND (reference sequence). The CDR3 is made up of 13 amino acids. This CDR3 reads CASRGGGNTEAFF. In nucleotides, the CDR3 is TGTGCCAGTAGGGGAGGAGGGAACACTGAAGCTTTCTTT.